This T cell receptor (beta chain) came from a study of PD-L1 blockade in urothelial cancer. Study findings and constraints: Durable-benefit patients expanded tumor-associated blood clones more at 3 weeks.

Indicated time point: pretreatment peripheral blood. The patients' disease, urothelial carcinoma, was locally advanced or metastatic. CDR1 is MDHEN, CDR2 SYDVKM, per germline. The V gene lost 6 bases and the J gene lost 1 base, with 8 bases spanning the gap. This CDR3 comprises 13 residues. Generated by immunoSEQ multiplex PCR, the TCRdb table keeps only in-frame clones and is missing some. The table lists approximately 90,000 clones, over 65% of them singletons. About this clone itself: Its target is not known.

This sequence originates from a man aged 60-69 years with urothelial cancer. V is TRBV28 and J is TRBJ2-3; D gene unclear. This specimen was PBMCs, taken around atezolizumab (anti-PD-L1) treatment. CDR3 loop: CASRLRGTDTQYF. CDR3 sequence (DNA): TGTGCCAGCAGGCTCCGAGGCACAGATACGCAGTATTTT.